This note documents a single TCR beta chain sequence. Its cognate antigen is unknown. The data were taken from a study of T cell responses to AZD1222 COVID-19 vaccine. Whole-study results and caveats: Repertoire sampling was restricted to post-peak T cell response timepoints. Donor demographics were predominantly white British with a female majority; clonal diversity may be underestimated. Just a handful of people given AZD1222 tested seropositive at baseline. The reported proportion of spike-specific TCRs targeting unmutated variant regions was nearly half.

TCRdb's copy holds only in-frame clones and misses some; the assay was immunoSEQ multiplex PCR. The repertoire holds under 150,000 clones, with about 87% as singletons. V lost 0 bases to trimming and J lost 7 bases, with 12 bases between them. CDR3 length equals 14 residues. Germline V lookup: CDR1 LGHNA, CDR2 YSLEER. V and J are TRBV4-3 and TRBJ1-2; D uncertain. The TCR was taken from an adult who received the AZD1222 COVID-19 vaccine. The specimen was peripheral blood, collected 28 days after the second AZD1222 dose. The CDR3 here is CASSQDSSAGGYTF. For the CDR3, the DNA is TGCGCCAGCAGCCAAGATAGCTCGGCCGGTGGCTACACCTTC.